The clone carrying this T cell receptor beta chain was counted ten times or more. The antigen remains undetermined. Amplification of TCR beta CDR3 regions used RNA transcripts. RT-PCR was first run with HTBI primers, then multiplex PCR in a second round. TCRdb ran MiXCR on the multiplex PCR reads and lists one entry per CDR3 protein. The sample gives 400,000 to 500,000 distinct CDR3 sequences, about 21% of which show up once; roughly 3% is in the top ten. The V segment lost 4 bases and the J segment 5 bases; nucleotides outside the gene matches: 11. The CDR3 is made up of 16 amino acids. CDR1 and CDR2 from the germline V gene are DFQATT and SNEGSKA (reference sequence). Participants with hyperthyroidism, aged 18 to 65, were newly diagnosed with under 2 months' duration. Reliance was placed on clinical symptoms, serum thyroxine, TRAb, thyroid ultrasound and orbital computed tomography for diagnosis.

The sample originates from a study of Graves' ophthalmopathy and Graves' hyperthyroidism. Study results and caveats: For separating ophthalmopathy from stable hyperthyroidism, a 13-signature model gave over 85% sensitivity and roughly 79% specificity. The authors also found most expanded thyroid clonotypes above 0.001 frequency in blood.

Specimen: peripheral blood. The V and J genes are TRBV20-1 and TRBJ2-5; TRBD2 agrees at 12 bases. The TCR originated in a woman under 30 with stable Graves' hyperthyroidism. The CDR3 nucleotides read TGCAGTGCTACCTACCGGCTAGCGGGGGGGCATGAGACCCAGTACTTC. Protein product: CSATYRLAGGHETQYF.